This T cell receptor beta chain was identified in a study of identical twins (dated by TCRdb to the mid-2010s). Background for the entire study: TCR alpha and beta repertoires from monozygotic twins, unrelated adults of various ages and cord blood were deep-sequenced to test whether fetal clonotypes persist. To rule out contamination, replicate twin experiments were performed at different times with different library preparation protocols.

Points the paper makes about the study in general: Conclusions relied on cross-sectional statistical analysis, since the same donors could not be followed over many years. Compared with coincidental sharing between unrelated individuals, an excess of low generation-probability sequences was observed among out-of-frame TCR alpha sequences shared between twins. Zero-insertion analyses could be partly confounded by invariant T cells such as MAIT and iNKT, though diverse VJ usage argued against such confounding for most clonotypes. A weaker excess of twin sharing was found in beta out-of-frame sequences because the signal-to-noise ratio was lowered by fewer shared sequences. Fewer insertions were carried by abundant cord blood beta clonotypes, a similar but weaker trend appeared in young adult naive repertoires, and no such trend appeared in memory repertoires. In monozygotic twins, recombination models systematically underestimated out-of-frame TCR alpha sharing, but the models matched the sharing seen between unrelated individuals.

The library was prepared using 5' RACE. Data came from an Illumina HiSeq 2000. Template switching added a universal primer binding site, and the final cDNA carried a unique molecular identifier that allowed TCR cDNA molecules to be counted accurately. Specific primers in the conserved constant-segment region were used to synthesize first-strand cDNA for the TCR alpha and beta chains. Each cDNA library was double barcoded, with a SMART-Mk sample barcode plus Illumina barcodes, to control for contamination. Two successive PCR steps introduced TruSeq adapter sequences along with Illumina sample barcodes. The Illumina HiSeq platform was used with custom primers to sequence TCR alpha and beta cDNA libraries. As for how the authors treated the data: Unique molecular identifiers were extracted from raw reads with MiGEC, and CDR3 positions were determined with MiXCR. Recombination models were inferred per individual with the repgenHMM and IGoR tools using an EM algorithm. Shared clonotype analysis was performed with the tcR package in R, normalizing sharing by the product of cloneset sizes. To study raw recombination free of thymic and clonal selection effects, out-of-frame nonproductive sequences were analyzed. TCRdb passed the public sequencing reads through fastp at Q25 and MiXCR, retaining productive beta sequences. Entries that share a CDR3 protein sequence are merged under the most common genes and DNA. The V and J calls reflect TCRdb's pipeline rather than the authors' work. Recorded for this sample are 200,000 to 250,000 distinct CDR3 sequences; about an eighth of them occurred a single time. The ten largest clones add up to 4% to 5% of the sample.

Its CDR3 holds 12 amino acids, cysteine through phenylalanine. The read is trimmed to its CDR3 DNA, 36 bases read in frame from base 1. CDR1 and CDR2, per the germline V gene, are SQVTM and ANQGSEA. Only healthy Caucasian donors were included. The twin cohort consisted of three pairs of female monozygotic twins, all aged about 18 to 30 years. Using Miltenyi CD45RO+ enrichment and human naive T-cell isolation kits, memory (CD45RO+) and naive T cells were isolated from PBMC. This clonotype was observed a handful of times. Its antigen is not yet known. No quality values exist for individual bases; no much larger clone is one base distant. This sample also belongs to another study, concerning yellow fever vaccine responses in identical twins. The second investigation adds: According to the authors, the vaccine-induced T cell response in identical twins seemed to be partly convergent and partly specific to each individual. Focusing on identical twins, the study followed the T cell clones that responded to the vaccine, and did so with precision.

This clonotype originated in a woman aged 18 to 35 in good health. The rearrangement joined TRBV29-1 to TRBJ2-1; 6 matching bases give a weak D call of TRBD1. Material: memory (CD45RO+) T cells sorted from blood. The cell subset or site label corresponds to: CD45RO+ enriched T cells. This receptor has the CDR3 CTDDRPYNEQFF. The sequenced DNA is TGCACCGACGACAGGCCATACAATGAGCAGTTCTTC.